This paragraph covers one T cell receptor (beta chain) sequence. These data are taken from a study of blood T cell repertoires in COVID-19. Background on the study: Some COVID-19 samples were acute and others convalescent; all came from the United States, Italy and Spain.

The CDR3 spans 15 residues. Germline CDR1 and CDR2: SGHTS and YDEGEE. Trimming cost V 3 bases and J 5 bases; bases outside gene matches: 8. Using immunoSEQ multiplex PCR, the repertoire was profiled, and TCRdb retains in-frame clones only, with some absent. This table has 200,000 to 300,000 clones, approximately 87% appearing once. The material sequenced was peripheral blood. The chain links TRBV5-8 to TRBJ1-2, with 9 bases lining up with TRBD1. The TCR originated in a human donor in a cohort sampled during active COVID-19. The CDR3 nucleotides read TGTGCCAGCAGCTCACTACAGGGGGCTGTTTATGGCTACACCTTC. Translation: CASSSLQGAVYGYTF.